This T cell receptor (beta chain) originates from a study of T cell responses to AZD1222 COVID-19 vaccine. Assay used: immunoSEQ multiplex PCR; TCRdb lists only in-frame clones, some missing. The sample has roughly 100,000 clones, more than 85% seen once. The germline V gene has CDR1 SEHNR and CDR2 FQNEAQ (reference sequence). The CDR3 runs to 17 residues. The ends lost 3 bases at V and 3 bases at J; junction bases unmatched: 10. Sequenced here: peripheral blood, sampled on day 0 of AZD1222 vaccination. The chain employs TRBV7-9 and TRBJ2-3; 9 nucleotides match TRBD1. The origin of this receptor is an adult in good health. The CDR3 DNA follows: TGTGCCAGCAGCTTCTCCATCGGACAGGGGAGGACAGATACGCAGTATTTT. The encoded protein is CASSFSIGQGRTDTQYF.